The 17 T cell receptor beta chains in this list originate from one sample, sequenced in a study of T-cell reconstitution after alpha-beta-depleted transplantation in children (TCRdb year 2016). The method behind the library was PCR. Data came from an Illumina HiSeq 2500. TCR libraries were prepared with molecular barcoding, using unique molecular identifiers to normalize TCRbeta repertoire quantification. TCRdb reprocessed the public reads (quality trimming at Q25 with fastp, clone calling with MiXCR) and kept in-frame beta chains. Here each entry gathers all rows of one CDR3 protein and keeps the most common genes and DNA. A total of 550,000 to 800,000 distinct CDR3 sequences appear in this sample, roughly 14% of them only once. Roughly 0.77% of the sample goes to the ten largest clones. This specimen's treatment or condition label, interpreted: allogeneic hematopoietic cell transplantation with graft depleted of TCRalphabeta T cells and CD19 B cells.

The sequencing used PBMCs, collected before TCRalphabeta/CD19-depleted stem cell transplant. Every receptor here comes from a girl aged 2-10 years with congenital amegakaryocytic thrombocytopenia, due to receive a stem cell transplant.

This rearrangement joins TRBV20-1 to TRBJ2-1, with D perhaps TRBD1 (5 bases). The CDR3 is 15 amino acids. Trimming took off 5 bases at V and 8 bases at J, with 22 bases between the two ends. In germline, CDR1 is DFQATT, CDR2 SNEGSKA (reference sequence). The CDR3 is CSAAATETYRHEQFF. The CDR3 bases are TGCAGTGCTGCCGCGACAGAGACCTATCGTCATGAGCAGTTCTTC.

This clonotype was seen a few times. The rearrangement links TRBV5-5 to TRBJ2-3, with D perhaps TRBD1 (6 bases). The V gene lost 9 bases and the J gene lost 2 bases, with 13 bases spanning the gap. Germline CDR1 SGHKS, CDR2 YYEKEE (reference sequence). This CDR3 comprises 13 residues. The CDR3 bases are TGTGCCACACAGGGTATCATCACAGATACGCAGTATTTT. This encodes CATQGIITDTQYF.

This clonotype was counted only a few times. The chain joins TRBV20-1 to TRBJ2-1, with D tentatively TRBD2 (5 bases). This CDR3 comprises 15 residues. Germline CDR1 reads DFQATT; CDR2 reads SNEGSKA (reference sequence). The germline V and J ends were trimmed by 2 bases and 7 bases, with 18 bases remaining between them. CDR3 region: CSARPQKVAWNEQFF. The CDR3 DNA sequence: TGCAGTGCTAGACCCCAAAAGGTAGCGTGGAATGAGCAGTTCTTC.

The J gene is TRBJ1-4, the V gene TRBV9; maybe TRBD1 (5 bases). CDR1 and CDR2 from the germline V gene are SGDLS and YYNGEE. This CDR3 comprises 16 residues. V lost 3 bases, J lost 0 bases, and 12 bases lay in between. The CDR3 spells CASSEDRTTTNEKLFF. The CDR3 nucleotides are TGTGCCAGCAGCGAAGACCGGACAACAACTAATGAAAAACTGTTTTTT.

This clonotype appeared a few times. V is TRBV7-2 and J is TRBJ2-3; 7 positions agree with TRBD2. The CDR3 has 16 amino acids. Per germline, CDR1 SGHTA and CDR2 FQGNSA. The V and J ends lost 1 base and 2 bases, in that order; junction bases with no gene match: 6. Here the CDR3 reads CASSLDGEGATDTQYF. The CDR3 bases are TGTGCCAGCAGCTTAGACGGGGAGGGTGCCACAGATACGCAGTATTTT.

The rearrangement links TRBV18 to TRBJ2-1; a weak D match, TRBD1 (6 bases). CDR1 and CDR2 (germline): KGHSH, LQKENI. CDR3 length: 14 amino acids. Trimming removed 2 bases at V and 5 bases at J, with 10 bases between. The CDR3: CASSPNNRDNEQFF. The CDR3 bases are TGTGCCAGCTCACCAAATAACAGGGACAATGAGCAGTTCTTC.

As for this clonotype: A much bigger clone sits one base away, suggesting this may be a read error. The chain carries TRBV4-1 and TRBJ1-3, with 7 nucleotides matching TRBD1. Germline V gene lookup returns CDR1 MGHRA and CDR2 YSYEKL. This CDR3 region has 17 residues. Trimming at V came to 2 bases and at J to 0 bases, leaving 7 bases not matched to a gene. The CDR3 coding sequence is TGCGCCAGCAGCCAATATACGGACAGGTGCTCTGGAAACACCATATATTTT. Protein product: CASSQYTDRCSGNTIYF.

The CDR3 nucleotides are TGTGCCACCAGCGGCGAGTTCGATGAGCAGTTCTTC. It codes for CATSGEFDEQFF. The rearrangement joins TRBV15 to TRBJ2-1; D not resolved. Trimming removed 5 bases at V and 8 bases at J, with 10 bases between. Looked up from germline, CDR1 is LNHNV and CDR2 is YYDKDF (reference sequence). The CDR3 runs to 12 residues.

A remark on this clonotype: A read error may be the cause here, since a much bigger clone is one base away. V and J are TRBV20-1 and TRBJ1-3; TRBD1 matches at 7 bases. Germline loops: CDR1 DFQATT, CDR2 SNEGSKA (reference sequence). This CDR3 has 16 amino acids. This chain's CDR3 is CCARASGRGSGNTIYF. The CDR3 nucleotides read TGCTGTGCTAGAGCCTCCGGCAGGGGGTCTGGAAACACCATATATTTT.

This clonotype was detected ten times or more. This chain joins TRBV2 and TRBJ2-1; D may match TRBD1 or TRBD2 (7 bases each). Trimming took 9 bases from V and 4 from J, leaving 16 bases between them. Germline loops: CDR1 SNHLY, CDR2 FYNNEI. The CDR3 is made up of 14 amino acids. CDR3 DNA: TGTGCCAGTAAAGCGGGACAGACGTACAATGAGCAGTTCTTC. This codes for CASKAGQTYNEQFF.

This clonotype was observed at least ten times. This chain links TRBV5-1 with TRBJ1-1, with no clear D. Trimming stripped 0 bases from V and 1 base from J, with 10 bases between. Germline values: CDR1 SGHRS, CDR2 YFSETQ. This CDR3 has 15 amino acids. The CDR3 sequence is CASSLGSKENTEAFF. The CDR3 nucleotides read TGCGCCAGCAGCTTGGGATCTAAGGAGAACACTGAAGCTTTCTTT.

In its sample, this clonotype was seen a few times. The V and J genes are TRBV12-3 or TRBV12-4 and TRBJ1-1; D possibly corresponds to TRBD1 (5 bases). This CDR3 has 14 residues. The V gene lost 4 bases and the J gene lost 9 bases, with 18 bases spanning the gap. CDR3 DNA sequence: TGTGCCAGCAGTTCTGGTCCCGTGGGGCCTAAAGCTTTCTTT. Translation: CASSSGPVGPKAFF.

This clonotype was observed many times. This chain links TRBV29-1 with TRBJ2-4; unclear D gene. Trimming removed 3 bases from V and 9 bases from J, with 9 bases in between. Germline values: CDR1 SQVTM, CDR2 ANQGSEA. The CDR3 is 11 amino acids. CDR3 sequence: CSVEVLGIQYF. Written as DNA, the CDR3 is TGCAGCGTTGAGGTGTTGGGCATTCAGTACTTC.

There are many counts of this clonotype. V and J are TRBV20-1 and TRBJ2-1; TRBD2 matches 10 bases. CDR1 and CDR2 from the germline V gene are DFQATT and SNEGSKA (reference sequence). J lost 0 bases, V lost 0 bases, and 8 bases had no gene match. This CDR3 is built from 18 residues. The CDR3 DNA sequence: TGCAGTGCTAGAGATTCTGCTAGCGGGAGCCCCTCCTACAATGAGCAGTTCTTC. It yields the protein CSARDSASGSPSYNEQFF.

This clonotype was seen more than once but under ten times. The chain links TRBV5-1 to TRBJ2-7, with 7 bases lining up with TRBD1. The CDR3 is 15 amino acids. After removal of 0 bases from V and 1 base from J, the junction contained 4 bases not matched to a gene. Germline lookup yields CDR1 SGHRS and CDR2 YFSETQ. The CDR3 loop is CASSLDGRGSYEQYF. The CDR3 bases are TGCGCCAGCAGCTTGGACGGCAGGGGGTCCTACGAGCAGTACTTC.

Many counts were recorded for this clonotype. This rearrangement joins TRBV6-1 to TRBJ2-2, with 10 positions matching TRBD1. CDR3 length: 15 amino acids. CDR1 and CDR2 from the germline V gene are MNHNS and SASEGT. With V trimmed by 5 bases and J by 6 bases, 6 bases remained unmatched. This chain's CDR3 is CASSTRTGGPGELFF. The CDR3 DNA is TGTGCCAGCAGTACCCGGACAGGGGGACCCGGGGAGCTGTTTTTT.

The rearrangement uses TRBV20-1 and TRBJ2-7; 10 nucleotides match TRBD1. This CDR3 has 14 amino acids. Germline V gene data show CDR1 as DFQATT and CDR2 as SNEGSKA (reference sequence). V was clipped by 3 bases and J by 4 bases; unmatched bases: 6. CDR3 DNA sequence: TGCAGTGCTAGGCCGGGACAGGGGAGATACGAGCAGTACTTC. Its translation is CSARPGQGRYEQYF.